This entry features one T cell receptor (beta chain) sequence. Sample time point: sample taken at primary tumor resection. The sequenced material consisted of unsorted whole RNA from tumor, nontumor lung or frozen PBMC. The ends were cut back, 3 bases at V and 3 bases at J, with 9 bases in the middle. Germline V gene sequence: CDR1 SGHTA, CDR2 FQGNSA. CDR3 length: 13 amino acids. The record originates from a study of spatial heterogeneity in lung cancer. TCRdb used MiXCR to reprocess the 5' RACE reads, holding one entry per CDR3 protein. The table includes approximately 11,000 distinct CDR3 sequences, roughly 4.3% detected once.

The chain links TRBV7-2 to TRBJ2-7; maybe TRBD1 (6 bases). The TCR sequence derives from a male donor with early-stage non-small cell lung cancer. This specimen was normal lung tissue next to the tumor, taken at surgery. CDR3 amino acids: CASSLGQLYEQYF. The CDR3 DNA reads TGTGCCAGCAGCTTGGGACAACTCTACGAGCAGTACTTC. The complete variable domain, with remaining parts taken from reference TRBV7-2 and TRBJ2-7, reads GAGVSQSPSNKVTEKGKDVELRCDPISGHTALYWYRQSLGQGLEFLIYFQGNSAPDKSGLPSDRFSAERTGGSVSTLTIQRTQQEDSAVYLCASSLGQLYEQYFGPGTRLTVT.